This T cell receptor (beta chain) comes out of a study of cytomegalovirus exposure and HLA in healthy donors. Findings and limits, study-wide: TRBV6-2, TRBV6-3 and some other V segments were unresolvable in 87-base-pair reads. According to a later analysis, donors in an Asian-associated ancestry cluster reportedly had fewer N-insertions than the approximately 620-donor mean. TCR beta chains numbering some 150 were designated cytomegalovirus-associated.

In the case of this clone: Its antigen is currently unknown.

CDR3 length equals 14 residues. Per the germline V gene, CDR1 is SGHDN and CDR2 is FVKESK. After removal of 4 bases from V and 6 bases from J, the junction contained 3 bases not matched to a gene. This PCR relied on a set of 60 Vbeta primers and 13 Jbeta primers. The table came from immunoSEQ multiplex PCR; TCRdb's copy has only in-frame clones and leaves some out. Of about 120,000 clones detected, roughly 80% appear once; the ten largest clones hold about 3%. Sequenced: PBMCs. The chain recombines TRBV14 with TRBJ2-1; 10 bases line up with TRBD2. This TCR was sampled from a woman aged 40-49 years in good health and CMV-seropositive. The CDR3 nucleotides read TGTGCCAGCAGCCGGACTAGCGGTGTCAATGAGCAGTTCTTC. It is translated as CASSRTSGVNEQFF. Based on the CDR3 plus reference TRBV14 and TRBJ2-1, the full variable domain is EAGVTQFPSHSVIEKGQTVTLRCDPISGHDNLYWYRRVMGKEIKFLLHFVKESKQDESGMPNNRFLAERTGGTYSTLKVQPAELEDSGVYFCASSRTSGVNEQFFGPGTRLTVL.